A single T cell receptor beta chain is shown here with its context. The data are from a study of PD-L1 blockade in urothelial cancer. At the level of the study: T cells numbered a median of approximately 140,000 in the blood samples.

Sequenced by immunoSEQ multiplex PCR; TCRdb stores in-frame clones only, minus some. The sample has 35,000 to 45,000 clones; over 65% are singletons. The V end was cut by 1 base, the J end by 3 bases, with 10 bases between. The CDR3 covers 14 residues. CDR1 is SGHTA, CDR2 FQGTGA, per germline. The sequenced sample was PBMCs, obtained around atezolizumab (anti-PD-L1) treatment. The sequence came from a man between 65 and 85 years old with urothelial cancer. The chain employs TRBV7-3 and TRBJ2-7; D not resolved. CDR3 sequence: CASSLMPTDYEQYF. The CDR3 DNA reads TGTGCCAGCAGCTTAATGCCTACAGACTACGAGCAGTACTTC.